This T cell receptor (beta chain) was captured by sequencing in a study of T-cell memory formation after mild COVID-19 (dated by TCRdb to about 2021). Turning to the overall study: TCR sequence clusters from the two donors were found to be largely donor specific. In a couple of donors, T-cell clones that expanded and contracted after mild COVID-19 were tracked by sequencing TCRalpha and TCRbeta repertoires over time. Two young, previously healthy adult volunteers, one female and one male, were included in the cohort.

This clonotype was seen a handful of times. Its specific antigen is unknown. Base qualities are missing; no much larger clone stands one base away. There are 14 amino acids in the CDR3, from cysteine to phenylalanine inclusive. Kept here is only the CDR3 DNA, which spans 42 bases and is read in frame from base 1. Looking up the germline V gene yields CDR1 SGHRS and CDR2 YFSETQ. V and J are truncated by 1 base and 2 bases respectively, leaving an intervening sequence of 8 bases. Ficoll-Paque density gradient centrifugation was used to isolate PBMCs. Findings and caveats that apply to the study as a whole: From day 15 to 85, contracting clones showed balanced CD4/CD8 phenotypes, whereas a second wave of clones that expanded from day 15 to 37 leaned towards CD4+. The study covered only a couple of mild cases, and larger cohorts including severe cases with pre-infection samples were considered necessary. The detection of some responding clones in pre-infection memory suggests that pre-existing cross-reactive memory T cells joined the SARS-CoV-2 response. SARS-CoV-2 specificity of the second-wave clones peaking on day 37 was not confirmed. Contracting CD4+ clones were found mainly in CM and EM memory subsets, while CD8+ clones were enriched in EMRA.

Data came from an Illumina NovaSeq 6000. TCRalpha and TCRbeta cDNA libraries were built by 5'RACE with constant-segment primers, adding sample barcodes and unique molecular identifiers. Trizol reagent was used to extract RNA from every sample. Amplification of the libraries took two PCR steps, and the second step added a second sample barcode plus Illumina TruSeq adapters. Libraries were sequenced on an Illumina NovaSeq with 2 x 150 bp paired-end reads. The authors' analysis ran thus. The reads were demultiplexed and collapsed into UMI-guided consensus sequences using migec v1.2.7. Using mixcr v2.1.11, UMI consensuses were aligned to TRA and TRB V and J templates and then assembled into clonotypes. A clonotype was counted as expanded or contracted only if both edgeR and NoisET called the change significant, with noise models trained on biological replicates. For edgeR calls, a false discovery rate-adjusted p below 0.01 and a log2 fold-change threshold of 1 were applied. PCA with hierarchical clustering of max-normalized trajectories of the 1000 most abundant clonotypes was used as exploratory dynamics analysis. Separately sequenced CD4+ and CD8+ repertoires were used to assign the CD4 or CD8 phenotype of responding clones. TCRdb's own reprocessing of the public reads used fastp at Q25 and MiXCR and kept productive beta chains. When rows share a CDR3 protein, they turn into one entry using the most common DNA and genes. For this entry, the V and J calls and clone size follow TCRdb and not the study's own pipeline. For this sample the table gives approximately 500,000 distinct CDR3 sequences, of which about 23% were detected only once. Of the sample, 9.5% to 15% falls within the top ten clones.

The clonotype originates from an adult woman who had mild COVID-19 (a few samples of this study predate the infection). The sample titles of this study are shuffled in the database, so cell type and time point are left out; the donor was told from shared clones. The V gene is TRBV5-1 and the J gene is TRBJ2-3; too little of a D gene remains to name it. The sequencing input was PBMCs or a T cell subset sorted from them (not recorded which). The CDR3 in this case is CASSLSSPTDTQYF. At the DNA level, the sequence is TGCGCCAGCAGCTTGTCCTCACCCACAGATACGCAGTATTTT. The CDR3 plus the reference TRBV5-1 and TRBJ2-3 genes for the other parts give the full variable domain: KAGVTQTPRYLIKTRGQQVTLSCSPISGHRSVSWYQQTPGQGLQFLFEYFSETQRNKGNFPGRFSGRQFSNSRSEMNVSTLELGDSALYLCASSLSSPTDTQYFGPGTRLTVL.